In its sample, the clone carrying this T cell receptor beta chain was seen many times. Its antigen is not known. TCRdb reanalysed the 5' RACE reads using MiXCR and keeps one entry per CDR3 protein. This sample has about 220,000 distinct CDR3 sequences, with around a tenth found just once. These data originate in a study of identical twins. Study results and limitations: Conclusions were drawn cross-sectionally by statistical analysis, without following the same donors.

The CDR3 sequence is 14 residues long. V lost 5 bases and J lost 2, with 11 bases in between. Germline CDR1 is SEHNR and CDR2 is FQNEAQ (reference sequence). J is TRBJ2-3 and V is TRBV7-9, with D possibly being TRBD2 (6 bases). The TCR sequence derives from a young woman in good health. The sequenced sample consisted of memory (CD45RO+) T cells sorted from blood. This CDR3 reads CASSPGLHTDTQYF. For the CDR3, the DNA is TGTGCCAGCAGCCCAGGACTACACACAGATACGCAGTATTTT.